The next 26 T cell receptor beta chains were all read from a single sample in a study of cytomegalovirus exposure and HLA in healthy donors (dated by TCRdb to between 2016 and 2019). Receptor libraries were prepared by the immunoSEQ multiplex PCR assay. For the multiplex PCR, a mixture combining 60 forward primers for TCR Vbeta segments and 13 reverse primers for TCR Jbeta segments was used. TCRdb's version of the immuneACCESS table is confined to in-frame rearrangements and falls short of the full clone set. An unresolved V gene accounts for under half of the shortfall where checked; the remainder is of unknown origin. This sample comprises about 90,000 clones, more than 55% of them detected only once. Jointly, the top ten make up under 25% of the sample. Sequencing used PBMCs. Receptors originate from a woman aged 50 to 65 in good health and CMV-seropositive.

This chain joins TRBV6-5 and TRBJ2-7; D may be TRBD1 (5 bases). Germline CDR1 reads MNHEY; CDR2 reads SVGAGI. The CDR3 has 16 amino acids. V was trimmed by 1 base and J by 2 bases, leaving 15 bases between them. CDR3 loop: CASSYLDTSPAYEQYF. The CDR3 nucleotides read TGTGCCAGCAGTTACTTGGACACCTCTCCTGCCTACGAGCAGTACTTC.

This chain uses TRBV30 with TRBJ2-5; a weak D match, TRBD2 (6 bases). This CDR3 comprises 12 residues. The V end was cut by 3 bases, the J end by 5 bases, with 10 bases between. The V gene's germline CDR1 is GTSNPN and CDR2 SVGIG (reference sequence). CDR3 amino acids: CAWSASVETQYF. The CDR3 DNA is TGTGCCTGGAGCGCTAGCGTGGAGACCCAGTACTTC. Full variable domain (missing parts from reference TRBV30 and TRBJ2-5): SQTIHQWPATLVQPVGSPLSLECTVEGTSNPNLYWYRQAAGRGLQLLFYSVGIGQISSEVPQNLSASRPQDRQFILSSKKLLLSDSGFYLCAWSASVETQYFGPGTRLLVL.

The table lists this clone with a few counts. This chain connects TRBV2 to TRBJ2-5; 7 positions match TRBD1. The J segment lost 0 bases and the V segment lost 1 base, leaving 5 bases of the junction unmatched. The V gene's germline CDR1 is SNHLY and CDR2 FYNNEI. This CDR3 contains 16 residues. The DNA of the CDR3 is TGTGCCAGCAGTGAAGTGTGGGGACAGCACCAAGAGACCCAGTACTTC. Its protein product is CASSEVWGQHQETQYF.

This sequence joins TRBV15 and TRBJ1-1; D gene ambiguous. The ends were cut back, 0 bases at V and 3 bases at J, with 8 bases in the middle. Per germline, CDR1 LNHNV and CDR2 YYDKDF (reference sequence). CDR3 length: 14 amino acids. The CDR3 spells CATSRDRSYTEAFF. The CDR3 DNA is TGTGCCACCAGCAGAGATCGCAGTTACACTGAAGCTTTCTTT.

The sample holds a few counts of this clone. The chain is built from TRBV5-4 and TRBJ2-3; D is unclear. Trimming stripped 0 bases from V and 0 bases from J, with 11 bases between. Per the germline V gene, CDR1 is SGHNT and CDR2 is YYREEE (reference sequence). This CDR3 comprises 16 residues. The CDR3 coding sequence is TGTGCCAGCAGCTTGGCCGACTCAACCAGCACAGATACGCAGTATTTT. Its translation: CASSLADSTSTDTQYF.

The gene calls are TRBV30 and TRBJ2-5, with 10 positions matching TRBD2. The CDR3 loop spans 13 amino acids. The V segment lost 1 base and the J segment 4 bases; nucleotides outside the gene matches: 0. CDR1 GTSNPN and CDR2 SVGIG come from the germline V gene (reference sequence). The CDR3 region is CAWSGTSGETQYF. The CDR3 DNA is TGTGCCTGGAGTGGGACTAGCGGAGAGACCCAGTACTTC. Looking up the rest from reference TRBV30 and TRBJ2-5 gives the full variable domain: SQTIHQWPATLVQPVGSPLSLECTVEGTSNPNLYWYRQAAGRGLQLLFYSVGIGQISSEVPQNLSASRPQDRQFILSSKKLLLSDSGFYLCAWSGTSGETQYFGPGTRLLVL.

V and J are TRBV4-1 and TRBJ2-5, with TRBD1 identical over 8 bases. With 0 bases clipped from V and 5 bases from J, the junction kept 11 bases outside the gene matches. The CDR3 is 17 amino acids. Germline V lookup: CDR1 MGHRA, CDR2 YSYEKL. The CDR3: CASSQDQMTGAGETQYF. DNA for the CDR3: TGCGCCAGCAGCCAAGACCAAATGACAGGGGCAGGGGAGACCCAGTACTTC.

In its sample, this clone was seen once. This sequence joins TRBV10-3 and TRBJ2-2, with 7 bases identical to TRBD2. The CDR3 length is 15 residues. The junction had 1 base not matched to a gene; V was cut back by 3 bases and J by 0 bases. The germline gives CDR1 ENHRY, CDR2 SYGVKD. This CDR3 is CAISEGTTNTGELFF. The CDR3 DNA follows: TGTGCCATCAGTGAAGGGACTACGAACACCGGGGAGCTGTTTTTT.

V gene TRBV28 combines with J gene TRBJ1-2, with D possibly being TRBD1 (5 bases). The CDR3 covers 12 residues. V shed 8 bases and J shed 1 base, with 8 bases lying between them. Germline V CDR1 and CDR2: MDHEN, SYDVKM. The CDR3 protein is CASCRDNYGYTF. The CDR3 nucleotides are TGTGCCAGCTGCAGGGATAACTATGGCTACACCTTC.

The gene calls are TRBV11-2 and TRBJ2-2; 11 nucleotides line up with TRBD1. V lost 3 bases to trimming and J lost 6 bases; unmatched junction nucleotides: 0. The CDR3 contains 14 residues. Germline CDR1 is SGHAT and CDR2 is FQNNGV. The CDR3 DNA reads as TGTGCCAGCAGCTTGGGACAGGGGGCCGGGGAGCTGTTTTTT. It is translated as CASSLGQGAGELFF.

The J gene is TRBJ2-7, the V gene TRBV28; 7 positions match TRBD1. V lost 5 bases, J lost 3 bases, and 1 base stayed unmatched. The CDR3 contains 12 residues. Germline CDR1 reads MDHEN; CDR2 reads SYDVKM. Written as DNA, the CDR3 is TGTGCCAGCAGTCAGGGGGTCTACGAGCAGTACTTC. Translation: CASSQGVYEQYF.

The V and J genes are TRBV4-3 and TRBJ2-7; TRBD1 might be the D (6 bases). This CDR3 contains 15 residues. Trimming stripped 1 base from V and 6 bases from J, with 16 bases between. Looked up from germline, CDR1 is LGHNA and CDR2 is YSLEER. In DNA form, the CDR3 reads TGCGCCAGCAGCCAAGCGGTGGGGACACCCATCGAGCAGTACTTC. Its protein is CASSQAVGTPIEQYF.

The CDR3 DNA reads as TGTGCCAGCAGCTTAGATGGCGACAGCTTTAATCAGCCCCAGCATTTT. Translation: CASSLDGDSFNQPQHF. V is TRBV11-2 and J is TRBJ1-5; a weak D match, TRBD1 (5 bases). Trimming removed 0 bases from V and 4 bases from J, with 13 bases in between. This CDR3 spans 16 amino acids. Germline CDR1 and CDR2: SGHAT and FQNNGV.

V and J are TRBV30 and TRBJ1-6, with 10 bases aligning to TRBD1. From germline, CDR1 is GTSNPN and CDR2 SVGIG (reference sequence). This CDR3 spans 19 amino acids. Trimming cost V 1 base and J 1 base; bases outside gene matches: 10. CDR3 DNA sequence: TGTGCCTGGAGTGGGACCGGGACAGGGGTTATATCCTATAATTCACCCCTCCACTTT. It codes for CAWSGTGTGVISYNSPLHF.

The chain couples TRBV19 to TRBJ1-1; 12 bases fit TRBD1. V lost 3 bases to trimming and J lost 9 bases; unmatched junction nucleotides: 2. Germline lookup yields CDR1 LNHDA and CDR2 SQIVND (reference sequence). The CDR3 runs 13 residues. In DNA, the CDR3 is TGTGCCAGTAGTATCCGGGACAGGGGGCAAGCTTTCTTT. Protein product: CASSIRDRGQAFF.

This clone was counted only a few times. J is TRBJ2-2 and V is TRBV11-2; 12 positions agree with TRBD2. CDR3 length: 18 amino acids. Germline CDR1 is SGHAT and CDR2 is FQNNGV. The ends lost 1 base at V and 6 bases at J; junction bases unmatched: 9. CDR3 protein: CASSLGASGGVFSGELFF. For the CDR3, the DNA is TGTGCCAGCAGCTTAGGGGCTAGCGGGGGGGTTTTCTCCGGGGAGCTGTTTTTT.

The rearrangement links TRBV28 to TRBJ1-2; 10 bases fit TRBD1. After removal of 5 bases from V and 4 bases from J, the junction contained 4 bases not matched to a gene. In germline, CDR1 is MDHEN, CDR2 SYDVKM. This CDR3 spans 14 amino acids. This CDR3 reads CASSRQGAVYGYTF. The CDR3 region has the DNA TGTGCCAGCAGTCGACAGGGGGCGGTCTATGGCTACACCTTC.

The rearrangement links TRBV10-3 to TRBJ2-3; 10 bases line up with TRBD2. V was pared by 4 bases and J by 5 bases, with 3 bases of the junction left unmatched. The CDR3 extends over 14 amino acids. Germline CDR1 reads ENHRY; CDR2 reads SYGVKD. CDR3 residues: CAISVSGGGDTQYF. CDR3 nucleotide sequence: TGTGCCATCAGTGTAAGCGGGGGGGGAGATACGCAGTATTTT.

The chain links TRBV2 to TRBJ1-3; 10 bases line up with TRBD1. The CDR3 length is 18 residues. Germline V lookup: CDR1 SNHLY, CDR2 FYNNEI. V dropped 1 base and J dropped 0; count of bases not matched to a gene: 6. CDR3 in amino acids: CASSEGQGASLSGNTIYF. The DNA of the CDR3 is TGTGCCAGCAGTGAAGGACAGGGGGCTTCCCTCTCTGGAAACACCATATATTTT.

This chain uses TRBV10-2 with TRBJ2-5, with 9 nucleotides matching TRBD2. V shed 2 bases and J 0 bases; nucleotides not matched to a gene: 1. The germline gives CDR1 WSHSY, CDR2 SAAADI. This CDR3 is built from 15 residues. CDR3 coding DNA: TGCGCCAGCAGTGAGACTAGCGGGCACCAAGAGACCCAGTACTTC. This translates into CASSETSGHQETQYF.

This clone turned up a few times. The chain carries TRBV6-5 and TRBJ1-2, with D possibly matching TRBD1 (5 bases). The V end was cut by 0 bases, the J end by 3 bases, with 11 bases between. Per germline, CDR1 MNHEY and CDR2 SVGAGI. This CDR3 contains 15 residues. The CDR3 is CASSYSRFRDYGYTF. CDR3 coding DNA: TGTGCCAGCAGTTACTCGAGGTTCAGGGACTATGGCTACACCTTC.

This chain connects TRBV4-3 to TRBJ2-7; 7 bases map to TRBD1. The CDR3 is 14 amino acids. Germline CDR1 is LGHNA and CDR2 is YSLEER. V shed 2 bases and J 0 bases; nucleotides not matched to a gene: 1. The CDR3 here is CASSQRTGSYEQYF. The CDR3 DNA is TGCGCCAGCAGCCAACGGACAGGCTCCTACGAGCAGTACTTC.

The V and J genes are TRBV18 and TRBJ1-5, with a tentative D call TRBD1 (5 bases). This CDR3 spans 18 amino acids. Trimming stripped 3 bases from V and 2 bases from J, with 20 bases between. The germline CDR1 and CDR2 sequences are KGHSH and LQKENI. The CDR3 region is CASSPRASGAGGNQPQHF. The CDR3 DNA sequence: TGTGCCAGCTCACCGAGAGCCTCTGGGGCCGGAGGCAATCAGCCCCAGCATTTT. Drawing the rest from reference TRBV18 and TRBJ1-5, the complete variable domain is NAGVMQNPRHLVRRRGQEARLRCSPMKGHSHVYWYRQLPEEGLKFMVYLQKENIIDESGMPKERFSAEFPKEGPSILRIQQVVRGDSAAYFCASSPRASGAGGNQPQHFGDGTRLSIL.

V usage is TRBV7-8 and J usage is TRBJ1-5; D not resolved. Trimming took off 1 base at V and 4 bases at J, with 11 bases between the two ends. CDR1 and CDR2 (germline): SGHVS, FQNEAQ. The CDR3 length is 15 residues. Here the CDR3 reads CASSLGRSWNQPQHF. The CDR3 DNA sequence: TGTGCCAGCAGCTTAGGTAGATCGTGGAATCAGCCCCAGCATTTT.

The chain carries TRBV19 and TRBJ2-3, with D perhaps TRBD2 (6 bases). The V end was cut by 3 bases, the J end by 2 bases, with 12 bases between. Germline V CDR1 and CDR2: LNHDA, SQIVND (reference sequence). The CDR3 consists of 15 residues. The DNA of the CDR3 is TGTGCCAGTAGTATTACGGGAGACAACACAGATACGCAGTATTTT. Translation: CASSITGDNTDTQYF. Using reference TRBV19 and TRBJ2-3 for the parts outside the CDR3, the full variable domain is DGGITQSPKYLFRKEGQNVTLSCEQNLNHDAMYWYRQDPGQGLRLIYYSQIVNDFQKGDIAEGYSVSREKKESFPLTVTSAQKNPTAFYLCASSITGDNTDTQYFGPGTRLTVL.

The chain recombines TRBV11-3 with TRBJ1-2, with unresolved D. CDR3 size: 13 residues. In germline, CDR1 is SGHNT, CDR2 YENEEA. The germline V and J ends were trimmed by 1 base and 6 bases, with 9 bases remaining between them. In nucleotides, the CDR3 is TGTGCCAGCAGCTTAGTGGACGGGGATGGCTACACCTTC. Its translation is CASSLVDGDGYTF.